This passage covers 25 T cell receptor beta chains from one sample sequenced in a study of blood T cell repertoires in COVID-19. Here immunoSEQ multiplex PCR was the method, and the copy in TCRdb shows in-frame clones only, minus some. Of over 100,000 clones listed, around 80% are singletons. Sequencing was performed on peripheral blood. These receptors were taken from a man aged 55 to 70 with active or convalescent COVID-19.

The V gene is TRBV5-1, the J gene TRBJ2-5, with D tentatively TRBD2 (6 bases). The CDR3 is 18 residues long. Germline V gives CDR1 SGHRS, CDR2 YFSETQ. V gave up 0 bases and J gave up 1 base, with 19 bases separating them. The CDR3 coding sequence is TGCGCCAGCAGCTTGGGCAGATCGGGAGCCCGTCCCCAAGAGACCCAGTACTTC. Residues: CASSLGRSGARPQETQYF.

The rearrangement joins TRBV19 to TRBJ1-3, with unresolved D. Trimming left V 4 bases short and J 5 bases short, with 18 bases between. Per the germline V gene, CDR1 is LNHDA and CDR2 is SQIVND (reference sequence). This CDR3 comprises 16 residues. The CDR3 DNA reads TGTGCCAGTAGTACCTCCGGGATAGCGGAGAGAAACACCATATATTTT. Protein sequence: CASSTSGIAERNTIYF.

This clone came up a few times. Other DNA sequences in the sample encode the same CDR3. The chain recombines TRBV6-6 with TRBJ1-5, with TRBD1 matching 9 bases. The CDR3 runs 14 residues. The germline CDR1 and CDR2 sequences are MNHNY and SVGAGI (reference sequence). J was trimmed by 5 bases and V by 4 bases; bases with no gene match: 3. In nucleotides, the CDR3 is TGTGCCAGCAGTTTGGGACAGGGCGATCAGCCCCAGCATTTT. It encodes CASSLGQGDQPQHF.

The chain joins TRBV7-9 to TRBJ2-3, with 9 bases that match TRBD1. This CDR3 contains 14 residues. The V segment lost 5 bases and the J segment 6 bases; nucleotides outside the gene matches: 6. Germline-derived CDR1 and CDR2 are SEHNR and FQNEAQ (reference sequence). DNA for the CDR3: TGTGCCAGCAGCCTCACAGGGGGCGCCGATACGCAGTATTTT. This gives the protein CASSLTGGADTQYF.

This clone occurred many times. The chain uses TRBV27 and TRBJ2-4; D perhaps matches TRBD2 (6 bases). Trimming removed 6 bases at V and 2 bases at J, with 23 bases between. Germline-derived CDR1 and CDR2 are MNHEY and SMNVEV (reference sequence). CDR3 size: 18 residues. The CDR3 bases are TGTGCCAGCAGCCCAGTAGCTTCTAGCGAGGGGACCAAAAACATTCAGTACTTC. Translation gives CASSPVASSEGTKNIQYF.

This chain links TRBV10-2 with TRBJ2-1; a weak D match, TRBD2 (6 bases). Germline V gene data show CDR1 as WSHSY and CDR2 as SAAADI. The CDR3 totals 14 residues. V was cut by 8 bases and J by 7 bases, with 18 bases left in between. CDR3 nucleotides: TGCGCCAGCCGGAGGGAGATTGAGATAAATGAGCAGTTCTTC. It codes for CASRREIEINEQFF.

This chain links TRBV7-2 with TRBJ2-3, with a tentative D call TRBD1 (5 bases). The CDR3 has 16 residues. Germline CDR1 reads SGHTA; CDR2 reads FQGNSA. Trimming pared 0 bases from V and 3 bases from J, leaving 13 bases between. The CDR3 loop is CASSLAVAKGTDTQYF. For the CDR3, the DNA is TGTGCCAGCAGCTTAGCGGTAGCTAAGGGGACAGATACGCAGTATTTT.

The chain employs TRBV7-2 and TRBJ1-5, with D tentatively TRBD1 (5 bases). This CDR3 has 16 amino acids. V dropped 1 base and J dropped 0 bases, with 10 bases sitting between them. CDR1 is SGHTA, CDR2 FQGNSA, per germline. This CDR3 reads CASSLGGGFSNQPQHF. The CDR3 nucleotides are TGTGCCAGCAGCTTAGGGGGGGGGTTTAGCAATCAGCCCCAGCATTTT.

The CDR3 DNA sequence: TGTGCCAGCAGGGTACAGGGGGCTGGAGGGGCCAACGTCCTGACTTTC. Translation: CASRVQGAGGANVLTF. The chain recombines TRBV2 with TRBJ2-6, with TRBD1 matching 9 bases. This CDR3 is 16 amino acids long. The germline V gene has CDR1 SNHLY and CDR2 FYNNEI. Losses at the gene ends were 6 bases for V and 4 bases for J; bases not matched to a gene: 7. Variable domain in full (rest from reference TRBV2 and TRBJ2-6): EPEVTQTPSHQVTQMGQEVILRCVPISNHLYFYWYRQILGQKVEFLVSFYNNEISEKSEIFDDQFSVERPDGSNFTLKIRSTKLEDSAMYFCASRVQGAGGANVLTFGAGSRLTVL.

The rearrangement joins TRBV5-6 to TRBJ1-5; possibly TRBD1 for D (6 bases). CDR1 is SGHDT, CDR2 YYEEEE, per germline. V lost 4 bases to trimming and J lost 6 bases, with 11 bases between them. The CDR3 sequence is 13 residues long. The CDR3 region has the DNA TGTGCCAGCAGCGGAAGGGGGGGTCAGCCCCAGCATTTT. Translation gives CASSGRGGQPQHF.

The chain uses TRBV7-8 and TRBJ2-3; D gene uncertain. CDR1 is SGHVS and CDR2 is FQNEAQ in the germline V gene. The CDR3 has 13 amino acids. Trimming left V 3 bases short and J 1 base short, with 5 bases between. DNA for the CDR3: TGTGCCAGCAGCTTCAGCGGCACAGATACGCAGTATTTT. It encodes CASSFSGTDTQYF. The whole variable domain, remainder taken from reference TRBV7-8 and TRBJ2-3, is GAGVSQSPRYKVAKRGQDVALRCDPISGHVSLFWYQQALGQGPEFLTYFQNEAQLDKSGLPSDRFFAERPEGSVSTLKIQRTQQEDSAVYLCASSFSGTDTQYFGPGTRLTVL.

The CDR3 nucleotides are TGTGCCAGCACAGGGGGGACAACTAATGAAAAACTGTTTTTT. Residues: CASTGGTTNEKLFF. The J gene is TRBJ1-4, the V gene TRBV6-5, with 7 bases lining up with TRBD1. The CDR3 is 14 amino acids. CDR1 and CDR2 from the germline V gene are MNHEY and SVGAGI. Trimming at V came to 7 bases and at J to 0 bases, leaving 2 bases not matched to a gene.

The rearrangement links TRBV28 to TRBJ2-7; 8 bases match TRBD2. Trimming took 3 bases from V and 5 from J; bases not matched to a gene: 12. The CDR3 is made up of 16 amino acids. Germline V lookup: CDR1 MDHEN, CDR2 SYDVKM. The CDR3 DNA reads TGTGCCAGCAGTTTGCTACGGGGTAGCGGGATCGACGAGCAGTACTTC. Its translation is CASSLLRGSGIDEQYF. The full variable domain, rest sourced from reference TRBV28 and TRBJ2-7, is DVKVTQSSRYLVKRTGEKVFLECVQDMDHENMFWYRQDPGLGLRLIYFSYDVKMKEKGDIPEGYSVSREKKERFSLILESASTNQTSMYLCASSLLRGSGIDEQYFGPGTRLTVT.

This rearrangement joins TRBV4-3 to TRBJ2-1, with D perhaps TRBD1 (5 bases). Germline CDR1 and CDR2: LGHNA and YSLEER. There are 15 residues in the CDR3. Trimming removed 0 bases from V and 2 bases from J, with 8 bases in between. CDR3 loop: CASSQDGAPYNEQFF. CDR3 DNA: TGCGCCAGCAGCCAAGATGGGGCTCCCTACAATGAGCAGTTCTTC.

The chain's CDR3 is CASSLRTDSPLYNEQFF. DNA of the CDR3: TGTGCCAGCAGCTTAAGGACAGACTCCCCCCTGTACAATGAGCAGTTCTTC. The chain uses TRBV7-2 and TRBJ2-1; maybe TRBD1 (6 bases). The CDR3 contains 17 residues. CDR1 and CDR2 (germline): SGHTA, FQGNSA. Trimming pared 2 bases from V and 4 bases from J, leaving 18 bases between.

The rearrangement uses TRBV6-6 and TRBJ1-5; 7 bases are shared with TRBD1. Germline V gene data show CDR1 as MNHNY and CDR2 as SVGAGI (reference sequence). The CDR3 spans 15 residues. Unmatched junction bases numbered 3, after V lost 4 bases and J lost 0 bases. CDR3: CASSLGQSSNQPQHF. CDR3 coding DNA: TGTGCCAGCAGTTTGGGACAGTCTAGCAATCAGCCCCAGCATTTT.

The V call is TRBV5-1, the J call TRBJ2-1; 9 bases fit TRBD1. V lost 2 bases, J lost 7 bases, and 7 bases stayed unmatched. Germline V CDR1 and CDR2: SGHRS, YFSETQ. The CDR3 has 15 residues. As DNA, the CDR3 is TGCGCCAGCAGCTTAAACGGACAGGGGCAGAATGAGCAGTTCTTC. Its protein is CASSLNGQGQNEQFF.

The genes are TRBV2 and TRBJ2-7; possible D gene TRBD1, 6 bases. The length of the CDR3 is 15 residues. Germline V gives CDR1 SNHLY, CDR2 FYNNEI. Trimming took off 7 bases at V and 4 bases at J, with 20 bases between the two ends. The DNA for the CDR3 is TGTGCCAGCACTCGAACGGGACAAGGGGCGTACGAGCAGTACGTC. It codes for CASTRTGQGAYEQYV.

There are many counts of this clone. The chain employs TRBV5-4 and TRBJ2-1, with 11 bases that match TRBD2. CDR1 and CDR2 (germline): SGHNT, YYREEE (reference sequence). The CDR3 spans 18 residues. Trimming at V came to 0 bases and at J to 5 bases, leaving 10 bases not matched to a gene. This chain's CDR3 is CASSLEKLTSGSHNEQFF. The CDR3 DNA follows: TGTGCCAGCAGCTTGGAAAAACTCACTAGCGGGAGTCACAATGAGCAGTTCTTC.

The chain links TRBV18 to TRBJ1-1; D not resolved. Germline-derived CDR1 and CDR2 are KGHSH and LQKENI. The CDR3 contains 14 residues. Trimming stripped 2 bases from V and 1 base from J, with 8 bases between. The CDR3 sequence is CASSPVAGNTEAFF. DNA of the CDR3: TGTGCCAGCTCACCAGTGGCGGGGAACACTGAAGCTTTCTTT.

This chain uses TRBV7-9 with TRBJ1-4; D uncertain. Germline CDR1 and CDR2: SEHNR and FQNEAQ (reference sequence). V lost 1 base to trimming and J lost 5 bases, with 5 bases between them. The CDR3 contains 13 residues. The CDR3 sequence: CASSLGVNEKLFF. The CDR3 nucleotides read TGTGCCAGCAGCTTAGGTGTAAATGAAAAACTGTTTTTT.

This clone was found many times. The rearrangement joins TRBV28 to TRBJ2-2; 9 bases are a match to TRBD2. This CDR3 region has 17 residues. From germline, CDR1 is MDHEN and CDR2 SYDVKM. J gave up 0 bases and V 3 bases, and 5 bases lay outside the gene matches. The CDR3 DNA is TGTGCCAGCAGTTTTTCGGCGGGAGGGCCGAACACCGGGGAGCTGTTTTTT. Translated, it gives CASSFSAGGPNTGELFF.

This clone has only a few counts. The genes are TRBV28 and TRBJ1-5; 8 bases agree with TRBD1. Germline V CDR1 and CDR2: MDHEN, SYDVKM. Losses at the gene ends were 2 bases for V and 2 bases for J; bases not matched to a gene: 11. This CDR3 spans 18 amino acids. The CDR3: CASSLQGALGTGNQPQHF. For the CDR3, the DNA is TGTGCCAGCAGTTTACAGGGGGCGCTGGGAACGGGCAATCAGCCCCAGCATTTT.

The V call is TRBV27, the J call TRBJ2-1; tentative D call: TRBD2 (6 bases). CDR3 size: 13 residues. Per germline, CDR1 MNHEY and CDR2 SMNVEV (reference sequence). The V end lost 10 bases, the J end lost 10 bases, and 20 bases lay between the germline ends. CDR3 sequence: CATHPWAEGEQFF. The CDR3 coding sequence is TGTGCCACCCACCCCTGGGCGGAGGGCGAGCAGTTCTTC.

The CDR3 DNA is TGCGCCAGCAGCCAAGACGGGGGAGCTCTACAAGAGACCCAGTACTTC. It translates to CASSQDGGALQETQYF. This sequence joins TRBV4-1 and TRBJ2-5, with a possible D match to TRBD2 (6 bases). CDR3 size: 16 residues. The V and J ends lost 0 bases and 2 bases respectively, with 13 bases between them. CDR1 and CDR2 (germline): MGHRA, YSYEKL.